This T cell receptor beta chain was identified during a study of regulatory T cells in long-lasting Graves disease. In building TCR beta libraries, iRepertoire HTBI primers were used together with Arm-PCR of CDR3 regions. MiXCR, applied by TCRdb to the multiplex PCR reads, yields one record per CDR3 protein. This sample carries approximately 470,000 distinct CDR3 sequences, around 15% of them seen once, and the ten largest clones take about 12%. This clonotype has only a few counts. The CDR3 runs 14 residues. CDR1 is DFQATT and CDR2 is SNEGSKA in the germline V gene (reference sequence). With 6 bases clipped from V and 3 bases from J, the junction kept 5 bases outside the gene matches. Specified time point: newly diagnosed GD, antithyroid drugs for less than 3 months. The TCR library was made from RNA that had been extracted from PBMCs in TRIzol. Staff drew around 8.5 milliliters of peripheral blood into EDTA tubes.

The same data also went into a second study, on T cells in Graves' hyperthyroidism and ophthalmopathy. According to that study: Exclusion criteria comprised uncontrolled infection, other autoimmune disease, pregnancy or lactation. Diagnoses used clinical symptoms, serum thyroxine and TRAb, thyroid ultrasound and orbital computed tomography.

The sample consisted of peripheral blood mononuclear cells (PBMCs), taken at new diagnosis, from a patient treated with antithyroid drugs. The source is a man in his forties or fifties with Graves disease. The chain carries TRBV20-1 and TRBJ2-3; 11 bases line up with TRBD1. CDR3 protein: CSAPGTGGTDTQYF. The CDR3 DNA follows: TGCAGTGCGCCCGGGACAGGGGGAACAGATACGCAGTATTTT.